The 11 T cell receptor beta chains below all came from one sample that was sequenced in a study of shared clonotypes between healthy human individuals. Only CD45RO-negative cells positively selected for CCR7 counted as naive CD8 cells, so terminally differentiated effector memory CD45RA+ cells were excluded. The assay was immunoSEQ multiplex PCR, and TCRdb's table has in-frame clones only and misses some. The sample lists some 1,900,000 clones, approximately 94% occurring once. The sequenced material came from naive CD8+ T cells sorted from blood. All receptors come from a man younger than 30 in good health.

The CDR3 reads CASSEAPAGAYEQYF. DNA for the CDR3: TGTGCCAGCAGTGAAGCACCAGCGGGAGCCTACGAGCAGTACTTC. The chain recombines TRBV6-1 with TRBJ2-7; 8 nucleotides align to TRBD2. The CDR3 is 15 amino acids. The junction had 3 bases not matched to a gene; V was cut back by 0 bases and J by 2 bases. CDR1 MNHNS and CDR2 SASEGT come from the germline V gene.

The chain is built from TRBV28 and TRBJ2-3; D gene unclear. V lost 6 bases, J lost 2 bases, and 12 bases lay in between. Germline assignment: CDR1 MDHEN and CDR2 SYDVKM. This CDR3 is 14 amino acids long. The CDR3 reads CASSPPRFTDTQYF. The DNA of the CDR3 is TGTGCCAGCAGCCCCCCAAGGTTCACAGATACGCAGTATTTT.

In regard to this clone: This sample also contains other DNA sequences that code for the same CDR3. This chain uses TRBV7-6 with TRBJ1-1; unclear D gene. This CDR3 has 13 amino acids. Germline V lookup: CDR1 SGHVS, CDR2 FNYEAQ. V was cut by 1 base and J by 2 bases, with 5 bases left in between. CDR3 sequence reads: CASSLGTNTEAFF. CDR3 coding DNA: TGTGCCAGCAGCTTAGGGACTAACACTGAAGCTTTCTTT. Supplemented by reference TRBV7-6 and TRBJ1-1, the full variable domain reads GAGVSQSPRYKVTKRGQDVALRCDPISGHVSLYWYRQALGQGPEFLTYFNYEAQQDKSGLPNDRFSAERPEGSISTLTIQRTEQRDSAMYRCASSLGTNTEAFFGQGTRLTVV.

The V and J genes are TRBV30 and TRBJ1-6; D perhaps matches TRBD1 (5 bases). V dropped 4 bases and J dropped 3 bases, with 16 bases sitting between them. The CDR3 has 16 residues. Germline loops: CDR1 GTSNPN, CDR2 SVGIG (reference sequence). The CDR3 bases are TGTGCCTGGACGGGGTGGGGGATCGACTATAATTCACCCCTCCACTTT. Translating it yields CAWTGWGIDYNSPLHF.

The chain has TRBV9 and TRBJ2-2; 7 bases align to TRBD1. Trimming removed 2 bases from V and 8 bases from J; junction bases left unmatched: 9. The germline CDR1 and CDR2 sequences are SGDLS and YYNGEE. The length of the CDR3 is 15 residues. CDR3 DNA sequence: TGTGCCAGCAGCGTTTGGGACAGTGGAATAGGGGAGCTGTTTTTT. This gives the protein CASSVWDSGIGELFF.

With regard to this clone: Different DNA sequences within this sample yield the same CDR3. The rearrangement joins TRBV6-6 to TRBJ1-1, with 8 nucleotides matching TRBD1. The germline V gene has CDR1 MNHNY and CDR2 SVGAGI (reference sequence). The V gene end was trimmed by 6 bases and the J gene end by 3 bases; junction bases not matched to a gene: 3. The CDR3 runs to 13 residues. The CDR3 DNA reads TGTGCCAGCAGCCCAGGGGGCCACACTGAAGCTTTCTTT. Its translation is CASSPGGHTEAFF.

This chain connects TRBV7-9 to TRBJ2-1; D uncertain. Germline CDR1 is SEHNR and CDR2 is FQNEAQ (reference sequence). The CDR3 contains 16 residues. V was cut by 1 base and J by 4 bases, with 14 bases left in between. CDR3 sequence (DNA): TGTGCCAGCAGCTTAGTCGGCAGTCTGATTTACAATGAGCAGTTCTTC. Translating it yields CASSLVGSLIYNEQFF.

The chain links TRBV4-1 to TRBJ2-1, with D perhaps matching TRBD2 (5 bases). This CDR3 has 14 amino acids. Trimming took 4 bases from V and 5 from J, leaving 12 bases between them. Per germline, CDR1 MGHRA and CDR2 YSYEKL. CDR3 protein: CASSPWTGHNEQFF. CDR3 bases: TGCGCCAGCAGCCCGTGGACTGGGCACAATGAGCAGTTCTTC.

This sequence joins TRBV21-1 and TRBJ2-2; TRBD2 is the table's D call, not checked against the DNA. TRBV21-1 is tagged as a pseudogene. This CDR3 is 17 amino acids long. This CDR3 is CASSTPKTSGRLGELFF. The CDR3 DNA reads TGTGCCAGCAGCACCCCTAAGACTAGCGGGAGACTCGGGGAGCTGTTTTTT.

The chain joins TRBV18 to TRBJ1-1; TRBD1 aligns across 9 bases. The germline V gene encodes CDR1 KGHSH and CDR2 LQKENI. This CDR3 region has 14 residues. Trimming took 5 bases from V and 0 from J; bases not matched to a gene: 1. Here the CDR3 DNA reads TGTGCCAGCTCAGGGACAGGGTTGAACACTGAAGCTTTCTTT. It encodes CASSGTGLNTEAFF. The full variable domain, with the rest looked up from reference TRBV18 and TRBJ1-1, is NAGVMQNPRHLVRRRGQEARLRCSPMKGHSHVYWYRQLPEEGLKFMVYLQKENIIDESGMPKERFSAEFPKEGPSILRIQQVVRGDSAAYFCASSGTGLNTEAFFGQGTRLTVV.

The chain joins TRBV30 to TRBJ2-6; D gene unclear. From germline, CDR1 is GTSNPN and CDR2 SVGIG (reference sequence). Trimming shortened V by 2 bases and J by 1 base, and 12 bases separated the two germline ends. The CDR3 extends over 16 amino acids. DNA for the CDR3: TGTGCCTGGAGTAGGGATATCCCATCTGGGGCCAACGTCCTGACTTTC. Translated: CAWSRDIPSGANVLTF.